A single sample gave rise to the 18 T cell receptor beta chains below, sequenced in a study of T cell responses to AZD1222 COVID-19 vaccine. Repertoires were generated with immunoSEQ multiplex PCR, while TCRdb's copy carries only in-frame clones and drops some. The table includes about 110,000 clones, roughly nine tenths detected once. The sequenced sample was peripheral blood, obtained on day 0 of AZD1222 vaccination. These receptors all come from an adult in good health.

J is TRBJ2-1 and V is TRBV10-1, with unresolved D. The CDR3 loop spans 12 amino acids. Trimming removed 9 bases from V and 1 base from J, with 7 bases in between. Per germline, CDR1 WNHNN and CDR2 SYGVQD (reference sequence). The CDR3 DNA is TGCGCCAGGGCGGCTTCCTACAATGAGCAGTTCTTC. As protein: CARAASYNEQFF.

V is TRBV27 and J is TRBJ2-1; the D gene is possibly TRBD2 (5 bases). V dropped 4 bases and J dropped 3 bases, with 13 bases sitting between them. In germline, CDR1 is MNHEY, CDR2 SMNVEV (reference sequence). The CDR3 length is 15 residues. CDR3 loop: CASSSAGVSYNEQFF. The CDR3 nucleotides are TGTGCCAGCAGTTCCGCCGGGGTCAGCTACAATGAGCAGTTCTTC.

Remarks on this clone: Different DNA sequences within this sample yield the same CDR3. This chain links TRBV5-6 with TRBJ1-1; maybe TRBD1 (5 bases). The CDR3 has 14 amino acids. V was trimmed by 4 bases and J by 4 bases, leaving 14 bases between them. CDR1 and CDR2 (germline): SGHDT, YYEEEE. The CDR3 nucleotides are TGTGCCAGCAGCCCTTTGGCGGGACCCACTGAAGCTTTCTTT. Amino acid sequence: CASSPLAGPTEAFF.

The chain joins TRBV3-1 (or the pseudogene TRBV3-2) to TRBJ1-5; a weak D match, TRBD1 (5 bases). This CDR3 spans 19 amino acids. Deletions cut 1 base from V and 4 bases from J, with 23 bases between. Germline V gene data show CDR1 as LGHDT and CDR2 as YNNKEL (reference sequence). In DNA, the CDR3 is TGTGCCAGCAGCCAAGCTTGCGACAGAATTATGGGGGTGAATCAGCCCCAGCATTTT. Amino acid sequence: CASSQACDRIMGVNQPQHF.

V and J are TRBV10-2 and TRBJ1-4; D might be TRBD1 (5 bases). Trimming left V 7 bases short and J 7 bases short, with 16 bases between. Per the germline V gene, CDR1 is WSHSY and CDR2 is SAAADI. The CDR3 extends over 14 amino acids. The CDR3 sequence is CASNERGAGEKLFF. DNA for the CDR3: TGCGCCAGCAACGAAAGAGGGGCTGGTGAAAAACTGTTTTTT.

The chain carries TRBV9 and TRBJ2-3; the match to TRBD2 covers 7 bases. This CDR3 has 16 amino acids. Germline CDR1 reads SGDLS; CDR2 reads YYNGEE. The J segment lost 4 bases and the V segment lost 4 bases, leaving 12 bases of the junction unmatched. CDR3 residues: CASSPDPLAASDTQYF. CDR3 coding DNA: TGTGCCAGCAGCCCCGACCCCCTAGCGGCTTCAGATACGCAGTATTTT.

The V gene is TRBV19, the J gene TRBJ2-3, with TRBD2 identical over 9 bases. The CDR3 contains 19 residues. J gave up 2 bases and V 1 base, and 13 bases lay outside the gene matches. Per germline, CDR1 LNHDA and CDR2 SQIVND (reference sequence). As DNA, the CDR3 is TGTGCCAGTAGTATAGGTGCGGGGGGGCCTTTATTTAACACAGATACGCAGTATTTT. Encoded protein: CASSIGAGGPLFNTDTQYF.

The chain combines TRBV5-1 with TRBJ1-5; possibly TRBD1 for D (6 bases). V was trimmed by 0 bases and J by 1 base, leaving 8 bases between them. The CDR3 sequence is 15 residues long. Germline lookup yields CDR1 SGHRS and CDR2 YFSETQ. The CDR3 bases are TGCGCCAGCAGCTTGGAAGGGGGGAGCAATCAGCCCCAGCATTTT. Translating gives CASSLEGGSNQPQHF.

The genes are TRBV11-3 and TRBJ2-1; D perhaps matches TRBD2 (6 bases). The CDR3 loop spans 16 amino acids. Germline V gives CDR1 SGHNT, CDR2 YENEEA. Trimming took off 5 bases at V and 6 bases at J, with 20 bases between the two ends. The CDR3 loop reads CASSPVSGRFRNEQFF. CDR3 bases: TGTGCCAGCAGCCCTGTCTCGGGGAGGTTTCGCAATGAGCAGTTCTTC.

V and J are TRBV9 and TRBJ1-3, with 7 bases matching TRBD1. The CDR3 has 14 residues. Germline V gene data show CDR1 as SGDLS and CDR2 as YYNGEE. Trimming took 7 bases from V and 3 from J; bases not matched to a gene: 7. Written as DNA, the CDR3 is TGTGCCAGCGGTCTACGACAGGGTGGAAACACCATATATTTT. Amino acids: CASGLRQGGNTIYF. Combining the CDR3 with reference TRBV9 and TRBJ1-3 gives the whole variable domain DSGVTQTPKHLITATGQRVTLRCSPRSGDLSVYWYQQSLDQGLQFLIQYYNGEERAKGNILERFSAQQFPDLHSELNLSSLELGDSALYFCASGLRQGGNTIYFGEGSWLTVV.

The V and J genes are TRBV18 and TRBJ2-3; D could derive from TRBD1 or TRBD2 (5 bases each). The CDR3 runs to 15 residues. Trimming took 6 bases from V and 3 from J, leaving 16 bases between them. The germline V gene encodes CDR1 KGHSH and CDR2 LQKENI. The chain's CDR3 is CASSGLTGQTDTQYF. The CDR3 DNA sequence: TGTGCCAGCTCGGGCTTGACGGGGCAAACAGATACGCAGTATTTT.

The chain couples TRBV30 to TRBJ1-2; 9 bases align to TRBD1. J was trimmed by 2 bases and V by 8 bases; bases with no gene match: 9. The V gene's germline CDR1 is GTSNPN and CDR2 SVGIG (reference sequence). CDR3 length: 14 amino acids. CDR3: CAGTGSFKNYGYTF. The CDR3 DNA follows: TGTGCCGGGACAGGGTCCTTTAAAAACTATGGCTACACCTTC.

The V call is TRBV7-2, the J call TRBJ2-2; no reliable D call. CDR1 is SGHTA, CDR2 FQGNSA, per germline. This CDR3 region has 14 residues. Deletions cut 5 bases from V and 5 bases from J, with 12 bases between. As DNA, the CDR3 is TGTGCCAGCAGCCCCGGGCCTCCTACCGGGGAGCTGTTTTTT. Translation: CASSPGPPTGELFF.

This chain connects TRBV7-8 to TRBJ2-7; the D gene is possibly TRBD2 (5 bases). This CDR3 is built from 16 residues. V was pared by 1 base and J by 0 bases, with 13 bases between. Germline CDR1 and CDR2: SGHVS and FQNEAQ. The CDR3 bases are TGTGCCAGCAGCTTAGTTGGAGGTCCTAGCTCCTACGAGCAGTACTTC. Translated, it gives CASSLVGGPSSYEQYF.

Comment on this clone: Other DNA sequences from this sample encode an identical CDR3 as well. CDR3 coding DNA: TGTGCCAGCAGTTATGGGGACGAGCAGTACTTC. Amino acids: CASSYGDEQYF. The chain is built from TRBV6-2 or TRBV6-3 and TRBJ2-7, with D unclear. This CDR3 spans 11 amino acids. Trimming stripped 3 bases from V and 5 bases from J, with 5 bases between. Germline V lookup: CDR1 MNHEY, CDR2 SVGEGT.

The J gene is TRBJ1-2, the V gene TRBV7-9, with a tentative D call TRBD1 (6 bases). Trimming left V 3 bases short and J 8 bases short, with 22 bases between. The CDR3 runs to 16 residues. The V gene's germline CDR1 is SEHNR and CDR2 FQNEAQ (reference sequence). For the CDR3, the DNA is TGTGCCAGCAGCTTGTCCGGGGTGGGGGCTATCGGCGGCTACACCTTC. It codes for CASSLSGVGAIGGYTF.

This sequence joins TRBV4-1 and TRBJ2-1, with 13 bases that match TRBD2. Germline CDR1 reads MGHRA; CDR2 reads YSYEKL. Trimming took 3 bases from V and 6 from J; bases not matched to a gene: 11. The CDR3 extends over 18 amino acids. For the CDR3, the DNA is TGCGCCAGCAGCCAGACAAGGTCGGGACTAGCGGGAATCAATGAGCAGTTCTTC. Its protein is CASSQTRSGLAGINEQFF.

This sequence joins TRBV7-3 and TRBJ1-3; unclear D gene. Germline lookup yields CDR1 SGHTA and CDR2 FQGTGA. The CDR3 has 18 residues. The ends were cut back, 3 bases at V and 0 bases at J, with 18 bases in the middle. The CDR3 here is CASSFFDGEAGSGNTIYF. The CDR3 DNA is TGTGCCAGCAGCTTCTTCGATGGAGAAGCCGGCTCTGGAAACACCATATATTTT.